The following is a T cell receptor (beta chain) sequence with its context. Antigen unknown. The data derive from a study of OX40 agonist ivuxolimab in advanced cancers. Whole-study context: The patients received ivuxolimab by intravenous route every 2 weeks at 0.01 to 10 mg/kg. Findings of the study overall: The average count of expanded clones was higher among CD8+ T cells than among CD4+.

The CDR3 sequence is 13 residues long. V lost 0 bases and J lost 5, with 6 bases in between. Germline assignment: CDR1 WNHNN and CDR2 SYGVQD (reference sequence). Some clones are missing from TCRdb's copy, which holds only in-frame ones; the method was immunoSEQ multiplex PCR. The sample has roughly 80,000 clones; around 80% are singletons. The V call is TRBV10-1, the J call TRBJ2-3; D uncertain. The receptor's source is an adult with an advanced solid tumor such as melanoma, head and neck, liver or kidney cancer. The input for sequencing was CD4+ or CD8+ T cells sorted from blood, taken in a trial of the OX40 agonist ivuxolimab. The CDR3 loop is CASSESYGDTQYF. The CDR3 region has the DNA TGCGCCAGCAGTGAGTCGTATGGAGATACGCAGTATTTT.